Below, 29 T cell receptor beta chains from the same sample are listed, as sequenced in a study of blood T cell repertoires in COVID-19. The protocol was immunoSEQ multiplex PCR, while the TCRdb copy is restricted to in-frame clones and leaves out a portion. The sample lists under 200,000 clones; more than 85% were seen once. Sequencing was performed on PBMCs or T cells enriched from blood (not recorded which). Receptor source: a woman aged 35 to 49 in a cohort exposed to, infected with or recovered from COVID-19 (not recorded which).

This clone was seen a few times. The rearrangement links TRBV6-5 to TRBJ2-7, with a tentative D call TRBD1 (6 bases). Germline V gene sequence: CDR1 MNHEY, CDR2 SVGAGI. V shed 6 bases and J shed 13 bases, with 19 bases lying between them. CDR3 size: 12 residues. CDR3 DNA: TGTGCCAGCAGGAAGTACCGGGACAAGGTATACTTC. It translates to CASRKYRDKVYF.

The V call is TRBV5-1, the J call TRBJ1-4; maybe TRBD1 (6 bases). The germline V gene has CDR1 SGHRS and CDR2 YFSETQ. V was cut by 2 bases and J by 6 bases, with 14 bases left in between. The length of the CDR3 is 15 residues. Written as DNA, the CDR3 is TGCGCCAGCAGCTTTTCACAGGGAACGGATGAAAAACTGTTTTTT. This gives the protein CASSFSQGTDEKLFF.

The genes are TRBV11-2 and TRBJ2-7, with 9 positions matching TRBD2. This CDR3 spans 15 amino acids. J lost 3 bases, V lost 2 bases, and 5 bases had no gene match. Per germline, CDR1 SGHAT and CDR2 FQNNGV. In nucleotides, the CDR3 is TGTGCCAGCAGCTTACGCGCGGGGGGGATCTACGAGCAGTACTTC. Translating it yields CASSLRAGGIYEQYF.

The chain combines TRBV6-2 or TRBV6-3 with TRBJ2-5, with 13 bases fitting TRBD2. Germline V gene data show CDR1 as MNHEY and CDR2 as SVGEGT. Trimming removed 6 bases from V and 0 bases from J; junction bases left unmatched: 7. The CDR3 runs 17 residues. Written as DNA, the CDR3 is TGTGCCAGCAGCTCGACTAGCGGGAGGCCGGACCAAGAGACCCAGTACTTC. It translates to CASSSTSGRPDQETQYF.

CDR3 bases: TGTGCCAGTAGTGCAGGGTTCGGGCCCTATGGCTACACCTTC. Amino acids: CASSAGFGPYGYTF. The genes are TRBV19 and TRBJ1-2; perhaps TRBD1 as D (5 bases). The CDR3 sequence is 14 residues long. CDR1 is LNHDA and CDR2 is SQIVND in the germline V gene (reference sequence). The V end was cut by 5 bases, the J end by 4 bases, with 14 bases between. Variable domain in full (rest from reference TRBV19 and TRBJ1-2): DGGITQSPKYLFRKEGQNVTLSCEQNLNHDAMYWYRQDPGQGLRLIYYSQIVNDFQKGDIAEGYSVSREKKESFPLTVTSAQKNPTAFYLCASSAGFGPYGYTFGSGTRLTVV.

The rearrangement uses TRBV27 and TRBJ2-7, with D possibly being TRBD1 (6 bases). The CDR3 is 15 residues long. Germline V CDR1 and CDR2: MNHEY, SMNVEV (reference sequence). V lost 5 bases and J lost 0, with 14 bases in between. In DNA form, the CDR3 reads TGTGCCAGCAGTATCCAGGGGATGCTCTCCTACGAGCAGTACTTC. Protein product: CASSIQGMLSYEQYF.

The chain uses TRBV7-9 and TRBJ2-1; D is undetermined. The germline V gene encodes CDR1 SEHNR and CDR2 FQNEAQ (reference sequence). The CDR3 totals 16 residues. The V gene lost 6 bases and the J gene lost 4 bases, with 19 bases spanning the gap. In DNA form, the CDR3 reads TGTGCCAGCAGTTCCCCTGCGCCACTTGTATACAATGAGCAGTTCTTC. It yields the protein CASSSPAPLVYNEQFF.

This clone has only a few counts. The chain couples TRBV3-1 (or the pseudogene TRBV3-2) to TRBJ1-2; TRBD1 is a possible D gene (5 bases). This CDR3 comprises 15 residues. The V gene's germline CDR1 is LGHDT and CDR2 YNNKEL (reference sequence). V lost 5 bases and J lost 2, with 15 bases in between. CDR3 nucleotide sequence: TGTGCCAGCAGCGAAACCGGGACTGACAACTATGGCTACACCTTC. Its translation: CASSETGTDNYGYTF.

J is TRBJ1-1 and V is TRBV27, with 9 bases that match TRBD1. The V gene end was trimmed by 3 bases and the J gene end by 5 bases; junction bases not matched to a gene: 4. The CDR3 length is 14 residues. CDR1 MNHEY and CDR2 SMNVEV come from the germline V gene (reference sequence). Written as DNA, the CDR3 is TGTGCCAGCAGTTTTGGACAGGGGAGGACTGAAGCTTTCTTT. The encoded protein is CASSFGQGRTEAFF.

This chain connects TRBV7-9 to TRBJ1-2, with D possibly TRBD1 on 6 matching bases. Germline loops: CDR1 SEHNR, CDR2 FQNEAQ (reference sequence). Trimming stripped 1 base from V and 8 bases from J, with 17 bases between. This CDR3 is built from 15 residues. The CDR3 loop is CASSLGSGHPSGYTF. The CDR3 coding sequence is TGTGCCAGCAGCTTAGGTTCGGGACACCCATCCGGCTACACCTTC.

Written as DNA, the CDR3 is TGTGCCAGCACAGGCAGGGCGATCACCGGGGAGCTGTTTTTT. It specifies CASTGRAITGELFF. J is TRBJ2-2 and V is TRBV2; perhaps TRBD1 as D (5 bases). CDR1 is SNHLY and CDR2 is FYNNEI in the germline V gene. The CDR3 spans 14 residues. V lost 7 bases and J 4 bases, leaving 13 bases between the germline ends.

The V call is TRBV24-1, the J call TRBJ2-1; 9 bases fit TRBD2. Per germline, CDR1 KGHDR and CDR2 SFDVKD. This CDR3 has 17 residues. The junction had 12 bases not matched to a gene; V was cut back by 3 bases and J by 7 bases. DNA of the CDR3: TGTGCCACCAGTGATGTCGTCGGTAGCGGGAGAAAGAATGAGCAGTTCTTC. It codes for CATSDVVGSGRKNEQFF.

This chain links TRBV5-6 with TRBJ2-5; weak D call: TRBD1 (6 bases). CDR1 and CDR2 (germline): SGHDT, YYEEEE. The length of the CDR3 is 15 residues. Deletions cut 5 bases from V and 1 base from J, with 15 bases between. CDR3 nucleotide sequence: TGTGCCAGCAGTCTTACTGGACAGTCCCAAGAGACCCAGTACTTC. Translating gives CASSLTGQSQETQYF.

This chain links TRBV24-1 with TRBJ1-1, with 7 bases lining up with TRBD1. Losses at the gene ends were 4 bases for V and 4 bases for J; bases not matched to a gene: 5. Looked up from germline, CDR1 is KGHDR and CDR2 is SFDVKD. The CDR3 runs to 14 residues. CDR3 sequence: CATSETGSRTEAFF. The CDR3 DNA is TGTGCCACCAGTGAGACAGGGTCTCGCACTGAAGCTTTCTTT.

This rearrangement joins TRBV27 to TRBJ2-2; D call uncertain. V dropped 5 bases and J dropped 1 base, with 8 bases sitting between them. This CDR3 has 14 residues. From germline, CDR1 is MNHEY and CDR2 SMNVEV (reference sequence). The CDR3: CASSPRLNTGELFF. The CDR3 DNA follows: TGTGCCAGCAGTCCCCGTTTGAACACCGGGGAGCTGTTTTTT.

V gene TRBV7-7 combines with J gene TRBJ2-5, with D possibly TRBD2 on 7 matching bases. The germline gives CDR1 SSHAT, CDR2 FNYEAQ (reference sequence). This CDR3 contains 16 residues. Deletions cut 6 bases from V and 2 bases from J, with 19 bases between. CDR3 residues: CASSQGGAGIQETQYF. The CDR3, as DNA: TGTGCCAGCAGTCAAGGGGGGGCAGGGATACAAGAGACCCAGTACTTC.

The rearrangement uses TRBV19 and TRBJ1-3; D unclear. In germline, CDR1 is LNHDA, CDR2 SQIVND (reference sequence). Deletions cut 3 bases from V and 0 bases from J, with 6 bases between. The CDR3 is made up of 14 amino acids. CDR3 residues: CASSILASGNTIYF. DNA for the CDR3: TGTGCCAGTAGTATCCTGGCCTCTGGAAACACCATATATTTT.

V and J are TRBV19 and TRBJ1-1, with 10 bases matching TRBD1. Trimming at V came to 10 bases and at J to 7 bases, leaving 3 bases not matched to a gene. The CDR3 loop spans 11 amino acids. CDR1 LNHDA and CDR2 SQIVND come from the germline V gene (reference sequence). The CDR3 reads CAIRTGGEAFF. CDR3 sequence (DNA): TGTGCCATTCGGACAGGGGGTGAAGCTTTCTTT.

This sequence joins TRBV7-9 and TRBJ1-1; possible D gene TRBD1, 5 bases. V dropped 6 bases and J dropped 0 bases, with 17 bases sitting between them. Per the germline V gene, CDR1 is SEHNR and CDR2 is FQNEAQ (reference sequence). There are 16 residues in the CDR3. CDR3 DNA sequence: TGTGCCAGCAGTCCCCTCTCGGGGGGGGTGAACACTGAAGCTTTCTTT. Its translation is CASSPLSGGVNTEAFF.

This clone was picked up a small number of times. The V gene is TRBV4-1, the J gene TRBJ2-1, with TRBD2 matching 7 bases. The CDR3 has 15 residues. Trimming took 4 bases from V and 0 from J; bases not matched to a gene: 3. The germline V gene encodes CDR1 MGHRA and CDR2 YSYEKL. Here the CDR3 DNA reads TGCGCCAGCAGCCGGGGACTAATCTCCTACAATGAGCAGTTCTTC. Translating gives CASSRGLISYNEQFF.

V is TRBV24-1 and J is TRBJ2-5, with 7 nucleotides matching TRBD1. The germline gives CDR1 KGHDR, CDR2 SFDVKD. Trimming took 6 bases from V and 1 from J; bases not matched to a gene: 7. CDR3 length: 15 amino acids. CDR3 sequence reads: CATSRTTGPQETQYF. In DNA, the CDR3 is TGTGCCACCAGTCGGACGACAGGGCCCCAAGAGACCCAGTACTTC.

This chain links TRBV7-9 with TRBJ1-3; no clear D. Trimming removed 5 bases from V and 4 bases from J, with 30 bases in between. CDR1 SEHNR and CDR2 FQNEAQ come from the germline V gene (reference sequence). CDR3 length equals 20 residues. The CDR3 bases are TGTGCCAGCAGCACGGGATCGACCGTCCTCGGGAGTGTGACCGGAAACACCATATATTTT. Protein product: CASSTGSTVLGSVTGNTIYF. Full variable domain (rest looked up from reference TRBV7-9 and TRBJ1-3): DTGVSQNPRHKITKRGQNVTFRCDPISEHNRLYWYRQTLGQGPEFLTYFQNEAQLEKSRLLSDRFSAERPKGSFSTLEIQRTEQGDSAMYLCASSTGSTVLGSVTGNTIYFGEGSWLTVV.

The chain uses TRBV13 and TRBJ2-7; TRBD2 matches 13 bases. Germline assignment: CDR1 PRHDT and CDR2 FYEKMQ (reference sequence). Losses at the gene ends were 8 bases for V and 0 bases for J; bases not matched to a gene: 4. The CDR3 covers 15 residues. The CDR3 nucleotides are TGTGCCAGCGCCAGGACTAGCGGGGGCTCCTACGAGCAGTACTTC. It yields the protein CASARTSGGSYEQYF. Looking up the rest from reference TRBV13 and TRBJ2-7 gives the full variable domain: AAGVIQSPRHLIKEKRETATLKCYPIPRHDTVYWYQQGPGQDPQFLISFYEKMQSDKGSIPDRFSAQQFSDYHSELNMSSLELGDSALYFCASARTSGGSYEQYFGPGTRLTVT.

CDR3 nucleotides: TGTGCCAGCAGCGAGGCGGGTAGCACAGATACGCAGTATTTT. Translation: CASSEAGSTDTQYF. The chain links TRBV5-4 to TRBJ2-3, with D perhaps TRBD2 (5 bases). The length of the CDR3 is 14 residues. Looked up from germline, CDR1 is SGHNT and CDR2 is YYREEE (reference sequence). Trimming removed 4 bases at V and 0 bases at J, with 9 bases between.

The CDR3 sequence: CASSSHGAGGKTDTQYF. CDR3 nucleotides: TGTGCCAGCAGCTCCCACGGGGCGGGAGGAAAAACAGATACGCAGTATTTT. The rearrangement links TRBV7-2 to TRBJ2-3, with TRBD2 matching over 8 bases. Trimming at V came to 4 bases and at J to 3 bases, leaving 12 bases not matched to a gene. The CDR3 sequence is 17 residues long. Germline CDR1 reads SGHTA; CDR2 reads FQGNSA.

The chain uses TRBV7-9 and TRBJ2-7; TRBD2 matches 9 bases. V shed 5 bases and J 7 bases; nucleotides not matched to a gene: 18. Germline CDR1 is SEHNR and CDR2 is FQNEAQ (reference sequence). There are 17 residues in the CDR3. For the CDR3, the DNA is TGTGCCAGCAGCCTCCCCCTTAGCGGGAGTCCGTCTGAAGAGCAGTACTTC. The encoded protein is CASSLPLSGSPSEEQYF.

The CDR3 loop is CASSSRDRGGAEAFF. The CDR3 nucleotides are TGTGCCAGCAGCTCGCGGGACAGGGGAGGCGCTGAAGCTTTCTTT. The chain employs TRBV7-2 and TRBJ1-1, with 10 bases lining up with TRBD1. With V trimmed by 4 bases and J by 6 bases, 8 bases remained unmatched. This CDR3 contains 15 residues. Germline lookup yields CDR1 SGHTA and CDR2 FQGNSA.

V gene TRBV2 combines with J gene TRBJ2-1, with 11 bases fitting TRBD2. After removal of 6 bases from V and 7 bases from J, the junction contained 5 bases not matched to a gene. CDR3 length: 14 amino acids. From germline, CDR1 is SNHLY and CDR2 FYNNEI. CDR3 amino acids: CASRQGLAVNEQFF. In DNA form, the CDR3 reads TGTGCCAGCAGGCAGGGACTAGCGGTAAATGAGCAGTTCTTC.

The rearrangement links TRBV11-2 to TRBJ1-1; D is undetermined. Germline CDR1 SGHAT, CDR2 FQNNGV. V lost 2 bases and J lost 0, with 7 bases in between. The CDR3 sequence is 14 residues long. As DNA, the CDR3 is TGTGCCAGCAGCTTAACAGAGATGAACACTGAAGCTTTCTTT. Residues: CASSLTEMNTEAFF.